This T cell receptor (beta chain) was documented in a study of beta chain features in type 1 diabetes. Study results and limitations: A pattern of fewer insertions and more deletions at VDJ junctions was seen in type 1 diabetes patients.

The CDR3 loop spans 16 amino acids. The germline V gene has CDR1 MGHRA and CDR2 YSYEKL. Trimming shortened V by 0 bases and J by 7 bases, and 16 bases separated the two germline ends. This clone was found a few times. Its specificity is unknown. Investigators reverse transcribed all isolated RNA, so they sequenced expressed TCRB transcripts. Measured with immunoSEQ multiplex PCR; TCRdb has only the in-frame clones, and not every one. The sample lists 200,000 to 250,000 clones; over 7.5% were seen once. This chain connects TRBV4-1 to TRBJ2-1; possible D gene TRBD2, 5 bases. The material sequenced was naive CD4+ T cells from blood. This receptor was taken from a woman aged 18-35 years in good health. CDR3: CASSQDRTLRRNEQFF. Here the CDR3 DNA reads TGCGCCAGCAGCCAAGATCGGACTCTTAGAAGGAATGAGCAGTTCTTC.